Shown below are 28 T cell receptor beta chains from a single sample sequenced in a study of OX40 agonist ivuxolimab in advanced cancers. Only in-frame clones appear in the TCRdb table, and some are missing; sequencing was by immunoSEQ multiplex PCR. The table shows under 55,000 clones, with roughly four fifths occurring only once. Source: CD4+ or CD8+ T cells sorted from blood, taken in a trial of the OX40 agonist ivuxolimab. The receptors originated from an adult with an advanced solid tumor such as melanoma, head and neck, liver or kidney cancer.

CDR3 in DNA: TGTGCCAGCAGTTCGCCCGGGGAGCTGTTTTTT. Its protein is CASSSPGELFF. The chain recombines TRBV6-5 with TRBJ2-2; D not certain. V dropped 4 bases and J dropped 6 bases, with 3 bases sitting between them. CDR1 and CDR2 from the germline V gene are MNHEY and SVGAGI. The CDR3 totals 11 residues.

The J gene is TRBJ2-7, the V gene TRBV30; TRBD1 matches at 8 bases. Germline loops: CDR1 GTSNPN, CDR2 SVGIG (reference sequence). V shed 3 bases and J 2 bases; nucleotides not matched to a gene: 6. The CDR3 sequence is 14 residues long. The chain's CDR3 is CAWSVGQGPYEQYF. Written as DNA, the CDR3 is TGTGCCTGGAGCGTAGGACAGGGCCCCTACGAGCAGTACTTC.

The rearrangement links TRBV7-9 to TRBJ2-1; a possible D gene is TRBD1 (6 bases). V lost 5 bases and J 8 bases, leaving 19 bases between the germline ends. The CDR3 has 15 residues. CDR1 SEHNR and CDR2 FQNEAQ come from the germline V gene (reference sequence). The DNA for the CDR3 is TGTGCCAGCAGCGCACAGGGTCTGAGTCTCGATGAGCAGTTCTTC. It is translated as CASSAQGLSLDEQFF.

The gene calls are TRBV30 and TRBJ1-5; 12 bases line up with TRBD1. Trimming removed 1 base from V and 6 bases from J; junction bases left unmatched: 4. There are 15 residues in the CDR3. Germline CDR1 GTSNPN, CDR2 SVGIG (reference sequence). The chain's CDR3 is CAWSGGQGASQPQHF. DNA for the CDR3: TGTGCCTGGAGTGGGGGACAGGGGGCTAGTCAGCCCCAGCATTTT.

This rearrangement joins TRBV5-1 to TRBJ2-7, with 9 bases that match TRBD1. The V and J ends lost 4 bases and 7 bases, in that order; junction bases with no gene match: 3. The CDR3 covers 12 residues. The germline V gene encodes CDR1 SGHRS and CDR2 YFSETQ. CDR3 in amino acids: CASSRTGDEQYF. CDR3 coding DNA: TGCGCCAGCAGCAGGACAGGGGATGAGCAGTACTTC.

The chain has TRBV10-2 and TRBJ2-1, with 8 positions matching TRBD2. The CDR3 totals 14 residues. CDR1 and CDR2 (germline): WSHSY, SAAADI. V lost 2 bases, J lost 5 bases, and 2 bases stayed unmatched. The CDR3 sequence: CASSEAGGDNEQFF. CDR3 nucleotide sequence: TGCGCCAGCAGTGAGGCGGGAGGAGACAATGAGCAGTTCTTC.

CDR3 loop: CASSLIMPEAFF. The CDR3 nucleotides read TGTGCCAGCAGCTTGATTATGCCTGAAGCTTTCTTT. The V and J genes are TRBV5-8 and TRBJ1-1; D unclear. Trimming removed 1 base from V and 6 bases from J, with 7 bases in between. Germline loops: CDR1 SGHTS, CDR2 YDEGEE. The CDR3 is made up of 12 amino acids.

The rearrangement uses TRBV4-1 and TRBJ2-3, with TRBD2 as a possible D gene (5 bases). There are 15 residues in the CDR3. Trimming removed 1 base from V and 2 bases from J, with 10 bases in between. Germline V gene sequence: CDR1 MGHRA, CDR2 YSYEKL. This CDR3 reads CASSQAQTITDTQYF. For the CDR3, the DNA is TGCGCCAGCAGCCAAGCACAGACTATCACAGATACGCAGTATTTT.

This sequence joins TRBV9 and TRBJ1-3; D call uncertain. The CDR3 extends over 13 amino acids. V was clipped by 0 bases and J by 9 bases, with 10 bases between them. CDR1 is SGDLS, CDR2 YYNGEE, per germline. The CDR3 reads CASSVATTSTIYF. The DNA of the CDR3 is TGTGCCAGCAGCGTAGCTACCACATCCACCATATATTTT. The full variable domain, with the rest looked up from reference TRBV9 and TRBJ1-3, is DSGVTQTPKHLITATGQRVTLRCSPRSGDLSVYWYQQSLDQGLQFLIQYYNGEERAKGNILERFSAQQFPDLHSELNLSSLELGDSALYFCASSVATTSTIYFGEGSWLTVV.

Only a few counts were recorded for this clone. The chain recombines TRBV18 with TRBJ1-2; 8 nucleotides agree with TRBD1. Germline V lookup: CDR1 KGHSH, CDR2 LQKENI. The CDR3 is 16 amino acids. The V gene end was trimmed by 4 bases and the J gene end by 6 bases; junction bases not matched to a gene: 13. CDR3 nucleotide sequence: TGTGCCAGCTCACAAAATTATTGGGGGACAGGAGATGGCTACACCTTC. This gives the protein CASSQNYWGTGDGYTF.

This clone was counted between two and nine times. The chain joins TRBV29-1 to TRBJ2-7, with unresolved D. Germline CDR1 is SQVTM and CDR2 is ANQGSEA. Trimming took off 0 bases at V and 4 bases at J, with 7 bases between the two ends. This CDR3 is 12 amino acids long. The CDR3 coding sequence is TGCAGCGTTGAAGAGGCCGCGTACGAGCAGTACTTC. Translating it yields CSVEEAAYEQYF.

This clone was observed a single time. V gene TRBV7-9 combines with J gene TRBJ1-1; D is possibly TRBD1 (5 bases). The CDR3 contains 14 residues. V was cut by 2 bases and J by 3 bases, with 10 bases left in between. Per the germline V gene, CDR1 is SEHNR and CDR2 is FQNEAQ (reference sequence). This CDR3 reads CASSLLGADTEAFF. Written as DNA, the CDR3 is TGTGCCAGCAGCTTATTAGGGGCGGACACTGAAGCTTTCTTT.

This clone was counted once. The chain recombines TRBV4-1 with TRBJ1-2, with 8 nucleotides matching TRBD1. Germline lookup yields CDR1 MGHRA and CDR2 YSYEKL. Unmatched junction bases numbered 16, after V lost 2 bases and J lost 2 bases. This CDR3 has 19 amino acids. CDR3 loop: CASSQLTGDRNKPNYGYTF. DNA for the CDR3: TGCGCCAGCAGCCAACTGACCGGGGACAGGAATAAACCGAACTATGGCTACACCTTC.

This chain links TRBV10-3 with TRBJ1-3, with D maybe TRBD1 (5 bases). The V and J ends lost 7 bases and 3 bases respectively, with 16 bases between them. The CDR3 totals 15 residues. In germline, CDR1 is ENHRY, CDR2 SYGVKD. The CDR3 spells CAITSGGADGNTIYF. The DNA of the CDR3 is TGTGCCATCACCTCTGGGGGAGCCGATGGAAACACCATATATTTT.

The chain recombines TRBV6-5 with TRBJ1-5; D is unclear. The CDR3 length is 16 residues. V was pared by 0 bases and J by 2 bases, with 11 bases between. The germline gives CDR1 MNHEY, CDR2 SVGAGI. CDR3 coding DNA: TGTGCCAGCAGTTACTCGGGTCCCCGGGGCAATCAGCCCCAGCATTTT. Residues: CASSYSGPRGNQPQHF.

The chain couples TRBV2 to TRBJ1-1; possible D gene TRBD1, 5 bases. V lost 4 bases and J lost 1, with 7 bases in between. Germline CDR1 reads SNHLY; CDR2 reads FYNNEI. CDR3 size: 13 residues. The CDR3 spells CASSGQPNTEAFF. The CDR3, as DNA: TGTGCCAGCAGTGGACAGCCGAACACTGAAGCTTTCTTT.

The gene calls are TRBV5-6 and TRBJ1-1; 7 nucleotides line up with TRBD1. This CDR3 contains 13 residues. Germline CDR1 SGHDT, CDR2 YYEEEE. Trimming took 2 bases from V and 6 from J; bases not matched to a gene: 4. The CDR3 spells CASSFGTAAEAFF. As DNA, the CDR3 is TGTGCCAGCAGCTTCGGGACAGCAGCTGAAGCTTTCTTT.

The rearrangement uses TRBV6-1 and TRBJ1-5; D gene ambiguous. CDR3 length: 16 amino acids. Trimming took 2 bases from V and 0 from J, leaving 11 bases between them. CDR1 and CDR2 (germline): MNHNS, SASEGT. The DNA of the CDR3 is TGTGCCAGCAGTGAAATGCGTGGTTATAGCAATCAGCCCCAGCATTTT. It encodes CASSEMRGYSNQPQHF.

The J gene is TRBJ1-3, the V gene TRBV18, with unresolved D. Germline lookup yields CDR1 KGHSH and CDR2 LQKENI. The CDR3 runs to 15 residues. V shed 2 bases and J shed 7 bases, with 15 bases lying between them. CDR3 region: CASSPELQMGNTIYF. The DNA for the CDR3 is TGTGCCAGCTCACCAGAACTCCAAATGGGGAACACCATATATTTT.

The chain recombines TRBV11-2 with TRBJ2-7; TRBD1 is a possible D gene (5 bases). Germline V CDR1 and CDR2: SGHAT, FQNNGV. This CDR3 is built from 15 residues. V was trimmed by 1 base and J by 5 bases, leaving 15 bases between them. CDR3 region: CASSLAGQGGHEQYF. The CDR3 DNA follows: TGTGCCAGCAGCTTAGCCGGTCAGGGCGGCCACGAGCAGTACTTC.

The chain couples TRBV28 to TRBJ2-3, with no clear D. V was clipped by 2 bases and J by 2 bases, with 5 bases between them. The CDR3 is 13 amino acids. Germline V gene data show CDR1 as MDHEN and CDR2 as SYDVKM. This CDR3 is CASSLGITDTQYF. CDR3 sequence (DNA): TGTGCCAGCAGTTTAGGGATCACAGATACGCAGTATTTT. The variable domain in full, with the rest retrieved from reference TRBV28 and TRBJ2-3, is DVKVTQSSRYLVKRTGEKVFLECVQDMDHENMFWYRQDPGLGLRLIYFSYDVKMKEKGDIPEGYSVSREKKERFSLILESASTNQTSMYLCASSLGITDTQYFGPGTRLTVL.

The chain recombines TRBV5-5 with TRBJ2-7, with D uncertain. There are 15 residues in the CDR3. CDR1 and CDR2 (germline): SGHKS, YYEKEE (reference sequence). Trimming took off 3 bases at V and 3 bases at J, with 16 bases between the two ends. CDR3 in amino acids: CASSSGNLQYYEQYF. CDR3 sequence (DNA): TGTGCCAGCAGCTCTGGGAACCTACAATACTACGAGCAGTACTTC.

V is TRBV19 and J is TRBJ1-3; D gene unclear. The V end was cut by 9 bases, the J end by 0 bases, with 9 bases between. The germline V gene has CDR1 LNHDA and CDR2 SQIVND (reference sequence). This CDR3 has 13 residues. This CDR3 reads CASGEVSGNTIYF. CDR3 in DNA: TGTGCCAGCGGCGAGGTCTCTGGAAACACCATATATTTT.

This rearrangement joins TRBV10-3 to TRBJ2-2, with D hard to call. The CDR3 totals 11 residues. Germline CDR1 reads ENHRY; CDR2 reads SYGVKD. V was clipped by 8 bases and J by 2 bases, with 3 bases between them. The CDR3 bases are TGTGCCATCGCAAACACCGGGGAGCTGTTTTTT. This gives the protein CAIANTGELFF.

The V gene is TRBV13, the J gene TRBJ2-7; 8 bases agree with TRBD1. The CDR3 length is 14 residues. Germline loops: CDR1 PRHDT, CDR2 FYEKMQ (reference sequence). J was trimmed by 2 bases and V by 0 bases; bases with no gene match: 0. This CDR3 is CASSLGQGAYEQYF. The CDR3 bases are TGTGCCAGCAGCTTAGGACAGGGGGCCTACGAGCAGTACTTC. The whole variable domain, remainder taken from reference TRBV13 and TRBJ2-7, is AAGVIQSPRHLIKEKRETATLKCYPIPRHDTVYWYQQGPGQDPQFLISFYEKMQSDKGSIPDRFSAQQFSDYHSELNMSSLELGDSALYFCASSLGQGAYEQYFGPGTRLTVT.

The CDR3 region has the DNA TGTGCCAGCAGCCACCACAGGGGGAAGGCAAGCAATCAGCCCCAGCATTTT. Translated: CASSHHRGKASNQPQHF. The V gene is TRBV7-8, the J gene TRBJ1-5, with TRBD1 matching over 8 bases. Per germline, CDR1 SGHVS and CDR2 FQNEAQ. The CDR3 length is 17 residues. The V and J ends lost 5 bases and 1 base, in that order; junction bases with no gene match: 10.

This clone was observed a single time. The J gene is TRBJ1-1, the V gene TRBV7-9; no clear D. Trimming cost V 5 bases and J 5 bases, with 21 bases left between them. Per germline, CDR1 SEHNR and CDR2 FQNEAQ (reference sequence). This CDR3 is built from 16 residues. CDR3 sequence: CASSDRWFKVGTEAFF. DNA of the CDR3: TGTGCCAGCAGCGACCGGTGGTTTAAGGTTGGGACTGAAGCTTTCTTT.

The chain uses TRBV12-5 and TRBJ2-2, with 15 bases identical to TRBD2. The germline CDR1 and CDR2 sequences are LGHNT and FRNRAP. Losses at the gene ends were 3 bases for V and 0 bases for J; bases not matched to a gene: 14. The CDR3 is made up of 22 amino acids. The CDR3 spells CASGFQMIPGLAGGPNTGELFF. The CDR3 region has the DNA TGTGCTAGTGGTTTTCAAATGATACCGGGACTAGCGGGGGGCCCGAACACCGGGGAGCTGTTTTTT.